This T cell receptor beta chain was retrieved from a study of blood T cell repertoires in COVID-19. For the study at large: Nucleic acid was either cDNA or gDNA, and it came from T cells, B-cell-depleted T cells, or PBMCs.

In the authors' methods: It was from reference gene primer amplification that nucleated cell counts were estimated. TCRdb's copy holds only in-frame clones and misses some; the assay was immunoSEQ multiplex PCR. For V, J and clone size, that table is used; D and trimming come from the DNA. The table lists tens of thousands of clones, 90% of them singletons. This clone was seen once. This sequence was found in a man between 60 and 70 years old with acute or convalescent COVID-19. Specimen: peripheral blood.

Written as DNA, the CDR3 is TGCGCCAGCAGCCGGGACTCTTCTAACTATGGCTACACCTTC. Protein sequence: CASSRDSSNYGYTF. This chain joins TRBV4-1 and TRBJ1-2, with a possible D match to TRBD1 (5 bases). CDR1 and CDR2 from the germline V gene are MGHRA and YSYEKL. V gave up 4 bases and J gave up 0 bases, with 9 bases separating them. The CDR3 contains 14 residues.